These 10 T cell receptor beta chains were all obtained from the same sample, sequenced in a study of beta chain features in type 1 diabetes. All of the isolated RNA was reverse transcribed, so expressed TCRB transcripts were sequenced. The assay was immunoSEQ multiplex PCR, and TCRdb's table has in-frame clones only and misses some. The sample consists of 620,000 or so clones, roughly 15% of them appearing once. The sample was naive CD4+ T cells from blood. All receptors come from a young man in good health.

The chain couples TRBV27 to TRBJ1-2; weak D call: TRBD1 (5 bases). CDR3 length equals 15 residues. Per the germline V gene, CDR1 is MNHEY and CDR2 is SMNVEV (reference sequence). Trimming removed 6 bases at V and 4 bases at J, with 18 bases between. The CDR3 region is CASRPGTATPYGYTF. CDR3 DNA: TGTGCCAGCAGACCTGGGACGGCGACACCCTATGGCTACACCTTC.

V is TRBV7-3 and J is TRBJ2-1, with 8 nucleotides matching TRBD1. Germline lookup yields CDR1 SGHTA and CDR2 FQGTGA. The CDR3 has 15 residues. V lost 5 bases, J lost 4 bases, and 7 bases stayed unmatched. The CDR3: CASSRDRGQYNEQFF. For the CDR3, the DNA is TGTGCCAGCAGCCGTGACAGGGGACAATACAATGAGCAGTTCTTC.

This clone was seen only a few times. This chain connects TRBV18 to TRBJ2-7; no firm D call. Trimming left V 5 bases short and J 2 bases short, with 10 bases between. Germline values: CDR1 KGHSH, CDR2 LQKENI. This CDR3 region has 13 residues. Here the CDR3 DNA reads TGTGCCAGCTCAAAGGGCGGAACCTACGAGCAGTACTTC. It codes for CASSKGGTYEQYF.

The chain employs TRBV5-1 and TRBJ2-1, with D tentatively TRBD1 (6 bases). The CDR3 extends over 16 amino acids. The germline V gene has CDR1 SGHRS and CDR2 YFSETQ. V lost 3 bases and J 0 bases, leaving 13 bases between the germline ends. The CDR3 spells CASSSGQPNSYNEQFF. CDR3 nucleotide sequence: TGCGCCAGCAGCTCTGGACAGCCAAACTCCTACAATGAGCAGTTCTTC.

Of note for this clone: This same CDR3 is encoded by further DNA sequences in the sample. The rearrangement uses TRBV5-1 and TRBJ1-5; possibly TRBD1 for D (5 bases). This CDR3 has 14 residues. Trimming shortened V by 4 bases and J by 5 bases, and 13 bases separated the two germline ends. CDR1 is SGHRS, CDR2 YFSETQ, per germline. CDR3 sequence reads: CASSPQGVDQPQHF. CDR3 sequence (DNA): TGCGCCAGCAGCCCTCAGGGAGTGGATCAGCCCCAGCATTTT. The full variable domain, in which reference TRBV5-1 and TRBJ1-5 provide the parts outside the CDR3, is KAGVTQTPRYLIKTRGQQVTLSCSPISGHRSVSWYQQTPGQGLQFLFEYFSETQRNKGNFPGRFSGRQFSNSRSEMNVSTLELGDSALYLCASSPQGVDQPQHFGDGTRLSIL.

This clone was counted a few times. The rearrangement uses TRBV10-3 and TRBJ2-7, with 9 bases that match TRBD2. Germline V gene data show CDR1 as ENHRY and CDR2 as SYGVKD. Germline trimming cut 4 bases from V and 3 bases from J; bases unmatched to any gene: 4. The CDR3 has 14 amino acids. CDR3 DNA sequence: TGTGCCATCAGTGCGATTAGCGGGGGCTACGAGCAGTACTTC. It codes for CAISAISGGYEQYF.

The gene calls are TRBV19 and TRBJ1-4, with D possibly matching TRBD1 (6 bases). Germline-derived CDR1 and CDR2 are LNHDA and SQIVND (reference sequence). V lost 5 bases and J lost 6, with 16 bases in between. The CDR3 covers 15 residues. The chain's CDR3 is CASSAQGLGDEKLFF. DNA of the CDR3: TGTGCCAGTAGTGCACAGGGCCTTGGGGATGAAAAACTGTTTTTT.

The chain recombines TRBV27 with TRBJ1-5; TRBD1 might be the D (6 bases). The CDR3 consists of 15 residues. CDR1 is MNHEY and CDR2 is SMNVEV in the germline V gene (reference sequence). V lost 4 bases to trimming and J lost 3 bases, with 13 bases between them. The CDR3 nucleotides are TGTGCCAGCAGTTACAGGGCGTCCCCCAATCAGCCCCAGCATTTT. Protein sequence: CASSYRASPNQPQHF.

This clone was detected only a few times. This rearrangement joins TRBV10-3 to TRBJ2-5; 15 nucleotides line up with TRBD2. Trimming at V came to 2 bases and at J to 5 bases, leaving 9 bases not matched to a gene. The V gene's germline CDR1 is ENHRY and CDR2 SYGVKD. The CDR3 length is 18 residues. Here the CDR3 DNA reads TGTGCCATCAGTGAGGCGAGGACTAGCGGGAGGGCCGGGGAGACCCAGTACTTC. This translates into CAISEARTSGRAGETQYF.

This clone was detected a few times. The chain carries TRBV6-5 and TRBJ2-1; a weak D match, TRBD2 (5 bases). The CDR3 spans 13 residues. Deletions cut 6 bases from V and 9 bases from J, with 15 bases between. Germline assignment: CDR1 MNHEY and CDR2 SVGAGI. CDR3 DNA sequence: TGTGCCAGCAGGGGGAGTGGGGTTGGTGAGCAGTTCTTC. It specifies CASRGSGVGEQFF.